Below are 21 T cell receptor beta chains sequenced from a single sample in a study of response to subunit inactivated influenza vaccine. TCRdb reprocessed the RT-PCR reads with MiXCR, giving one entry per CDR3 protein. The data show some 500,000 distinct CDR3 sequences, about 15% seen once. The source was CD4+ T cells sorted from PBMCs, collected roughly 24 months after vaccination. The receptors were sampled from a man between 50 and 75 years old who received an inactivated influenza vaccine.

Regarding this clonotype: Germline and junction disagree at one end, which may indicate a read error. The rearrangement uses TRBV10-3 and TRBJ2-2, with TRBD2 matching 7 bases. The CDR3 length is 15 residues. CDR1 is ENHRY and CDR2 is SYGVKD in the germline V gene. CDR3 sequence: CAIAMGGSNTGELIF. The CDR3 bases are TGTGCCATCGCGATGGGCGGGAGTAACACCGGGGAGCTGATTTTT.

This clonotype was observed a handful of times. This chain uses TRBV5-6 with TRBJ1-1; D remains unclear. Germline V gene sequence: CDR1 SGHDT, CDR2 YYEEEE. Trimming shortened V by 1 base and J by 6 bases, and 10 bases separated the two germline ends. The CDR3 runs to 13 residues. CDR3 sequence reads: CASSLSVFPEAFF. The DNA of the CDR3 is TGTGCCAGCAGCTTGTCTGTATTCCCTGAAGCTTTCTTT.

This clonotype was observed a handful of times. Written as DNA, the CDR3 is TGTGCCAGCGGGAGTCCGGCAGGGGATGAGCAGTTCTTC. Encoded protein: CASGSPAGDEQFF. The chain couples TRBV7-8 to TRBJ2-1, with D maybe TRBD1 (6 bases). Between the trimmed V and J ends, which lost 8 bases and 8 bases, there was a span of 16 bases. The CDR3 loop spans 13 amino acids. The germline gives CDR1 SGHVS, CDR2 FQNEAQ.

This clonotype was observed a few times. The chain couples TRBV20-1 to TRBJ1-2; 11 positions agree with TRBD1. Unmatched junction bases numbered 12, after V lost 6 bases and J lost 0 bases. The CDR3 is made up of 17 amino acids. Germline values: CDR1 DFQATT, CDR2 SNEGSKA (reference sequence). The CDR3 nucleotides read TGCAGTGCAAGCGAACGGGACAGGGGGATCACTAACTATGGCTACACCTTC. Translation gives CSASERDRGITNYGYTF.

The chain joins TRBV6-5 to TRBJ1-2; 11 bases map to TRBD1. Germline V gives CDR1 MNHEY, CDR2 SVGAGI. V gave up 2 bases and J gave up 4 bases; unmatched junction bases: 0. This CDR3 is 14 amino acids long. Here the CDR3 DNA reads TGTGCCAGCAGTTACGGGACAGGGGGCTATGGCTACACCTTC. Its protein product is CASSYGTGGYGYTF.

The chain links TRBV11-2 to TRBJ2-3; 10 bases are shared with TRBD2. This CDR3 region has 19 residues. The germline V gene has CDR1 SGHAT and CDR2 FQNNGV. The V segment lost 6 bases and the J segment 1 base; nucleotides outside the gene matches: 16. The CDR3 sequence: CASSRAGLAVQDRTDTQYF. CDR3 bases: TGTGCCAGCAGTCGGGCCGGACTAGCGGTTCAGGACCGCACAGATACGCAGTATTTT.

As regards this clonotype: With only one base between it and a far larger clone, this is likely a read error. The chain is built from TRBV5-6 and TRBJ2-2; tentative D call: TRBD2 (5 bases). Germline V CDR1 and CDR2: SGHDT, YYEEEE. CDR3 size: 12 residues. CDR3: CASSLTAGVLFF. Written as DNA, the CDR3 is TGTGCCAGCAGCTTGACAGCCGGGGTGCTGTTTTTT. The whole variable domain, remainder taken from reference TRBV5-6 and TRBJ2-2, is DAGVTQSPTHLIKTRGQQVTLRCSPKSGHDTVSWYQQALGQGPQFIFQYYEEEERQRGNFPDRFSGHQFPNYSSELNVNALLLGDSALYLCASSLTAGVLFFGEGSRLTVL.

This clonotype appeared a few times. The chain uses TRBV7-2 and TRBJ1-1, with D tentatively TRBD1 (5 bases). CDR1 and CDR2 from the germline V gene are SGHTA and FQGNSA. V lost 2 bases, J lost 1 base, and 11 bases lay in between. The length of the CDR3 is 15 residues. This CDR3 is CASSLIGQGNTEAFF. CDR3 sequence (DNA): TGTGCCAGCAGCTTAATAGGTCAGGGGAACACTGAAGCTTTCTTT.

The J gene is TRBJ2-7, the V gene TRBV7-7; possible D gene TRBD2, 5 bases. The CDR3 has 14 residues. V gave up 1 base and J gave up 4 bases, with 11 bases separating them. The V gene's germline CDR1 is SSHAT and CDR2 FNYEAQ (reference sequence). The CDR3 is CASSLGDGVYEQYF. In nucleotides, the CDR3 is TGTGCCAGCAGCTTAGGAGACGGGGTGTACGAGCAGTACTTC.

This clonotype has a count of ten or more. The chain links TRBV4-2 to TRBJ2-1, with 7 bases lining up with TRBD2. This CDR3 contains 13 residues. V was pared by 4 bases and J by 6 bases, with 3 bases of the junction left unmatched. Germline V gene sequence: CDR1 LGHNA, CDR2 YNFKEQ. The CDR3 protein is CASSLSSGNEQFF. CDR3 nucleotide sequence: TGTGCCAGCAGCCTGTCTAGCGGCAATGAGCAGTTCTTC.

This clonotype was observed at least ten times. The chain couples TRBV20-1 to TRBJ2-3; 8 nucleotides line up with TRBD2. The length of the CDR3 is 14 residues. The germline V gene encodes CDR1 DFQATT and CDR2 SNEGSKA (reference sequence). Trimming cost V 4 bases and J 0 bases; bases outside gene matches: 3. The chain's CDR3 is CSAIAGSSTDTQYF. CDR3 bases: TGCAGTGCTATAGCGGGATCTAGCACAGATACGCAGTATTTT.

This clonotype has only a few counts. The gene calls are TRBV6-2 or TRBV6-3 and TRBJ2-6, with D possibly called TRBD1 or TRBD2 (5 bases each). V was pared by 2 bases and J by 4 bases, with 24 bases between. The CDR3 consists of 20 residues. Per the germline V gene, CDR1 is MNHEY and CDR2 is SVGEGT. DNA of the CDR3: TGTGCCAGCAGTTACCGGGCCGGGGCAGGGACCTCTTTAGGGGCCAACGTCCTGACTTTC. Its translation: CASSYRAGAGTSLGANVLTF.

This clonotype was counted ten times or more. CDR3 region: CASSYTGQGNHEQYF. In DNA form, the CDR3 reads TGTGCCAGCAGCTACACGGGACAGGGGAACCACGAGCAGTACTTC. The chain links TRBV28 to TRBJ2-7, with 10 bases lining up with TRBD1. J gave up 5 bases and V 6 bases, and 10 bases lay outside the gene matches. In germline, CDR1 is MDHEN, CDR2 SYDVKM. The CDR3 is made up of 15 amino acids.

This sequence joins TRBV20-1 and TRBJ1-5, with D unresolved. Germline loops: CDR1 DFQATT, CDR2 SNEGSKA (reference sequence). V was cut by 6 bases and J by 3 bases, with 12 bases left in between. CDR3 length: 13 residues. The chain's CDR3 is CSATDGNNQPQHF. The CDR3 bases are TGCAGTGCCACCGACGGGAACAATCAGCCCCAGCATTTT.

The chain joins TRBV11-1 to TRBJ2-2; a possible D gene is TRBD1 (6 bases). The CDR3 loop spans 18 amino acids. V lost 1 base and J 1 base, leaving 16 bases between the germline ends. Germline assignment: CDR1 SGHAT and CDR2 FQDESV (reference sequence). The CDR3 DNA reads TGTGCCAGCAGCTTAGACAGGGTACTTTTGTGGAACACCGGGGAGCTGTTTTTT. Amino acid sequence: CASSLDRVLLWNTGELFF. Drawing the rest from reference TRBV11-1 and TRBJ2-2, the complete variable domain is EAEVAQSPRYKITEKSQAVAFWCDPISGHATLYWYRQILGQGPELLVQFQDESVVDDSQLPKDRFSAERLKGVDSTLKIQPAELGDSAMYLCASSLDRVLLWNTGELFFGEGSRLTVL.

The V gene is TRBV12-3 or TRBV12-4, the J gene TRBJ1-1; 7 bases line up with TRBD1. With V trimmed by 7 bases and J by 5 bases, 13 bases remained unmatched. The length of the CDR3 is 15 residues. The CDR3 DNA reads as TGTGCCAGCACCCCCTGGAGGGGGCGGTGGACTGAAGCTTTCTTT. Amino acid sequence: CASTPWRGRWTEAFF.

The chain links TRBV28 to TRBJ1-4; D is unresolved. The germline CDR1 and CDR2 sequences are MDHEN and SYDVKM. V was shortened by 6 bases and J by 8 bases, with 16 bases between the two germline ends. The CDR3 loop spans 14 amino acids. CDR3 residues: CASRSPSLWEKLFF. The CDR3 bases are TGTGCCAGCAGATCCCCCAGTCTGTGGGAAAAACTGTTTTTT.

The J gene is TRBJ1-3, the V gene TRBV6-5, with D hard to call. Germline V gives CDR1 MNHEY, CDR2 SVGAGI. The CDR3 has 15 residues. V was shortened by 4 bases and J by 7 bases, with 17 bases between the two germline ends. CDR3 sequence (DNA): TGTGCCAGCAGTTCCGTGGAGGGTAGTAGGAACACCATATATTTT. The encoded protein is CASSSVEGSRNTIYF.

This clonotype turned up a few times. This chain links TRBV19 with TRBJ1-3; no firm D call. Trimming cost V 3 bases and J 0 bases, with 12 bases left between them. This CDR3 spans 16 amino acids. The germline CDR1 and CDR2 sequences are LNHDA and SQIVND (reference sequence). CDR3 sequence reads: CASSIHQDRSGNTIYF. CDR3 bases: TGTGCCAGTAGTATCCACCAGGACCGCTCTGGAAACACCATATATTTT. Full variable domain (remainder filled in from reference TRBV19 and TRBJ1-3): DGGITQSPKYLFRKEGQNVTLSCEQNLNHDAMYWYRQDPGQGLRLIYYSQIVNDFQKGDIAEGYSVSREKKESFPLTVTSAQKNPTAFYLCASSIHQDRSGNTIYFGEGSWLTVV.

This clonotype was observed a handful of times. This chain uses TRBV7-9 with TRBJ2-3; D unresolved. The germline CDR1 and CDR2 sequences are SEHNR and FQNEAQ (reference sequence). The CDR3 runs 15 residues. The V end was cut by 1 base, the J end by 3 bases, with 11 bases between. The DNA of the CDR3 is TGTGCCAGCAGCTTAGGGTCTAAGGGTACAGATACGCAGTATTTT. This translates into CASSLGSKGTDTQYF.

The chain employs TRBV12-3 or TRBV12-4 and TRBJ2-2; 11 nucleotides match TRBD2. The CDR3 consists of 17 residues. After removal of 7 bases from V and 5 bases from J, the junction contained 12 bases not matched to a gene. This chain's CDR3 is CASTSSPSGGTTGELFF. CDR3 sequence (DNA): TGTGCCAGCACCTCCTCCCCTAGCGGGGGGACAACCGGGGAGCTGTTTTTT.